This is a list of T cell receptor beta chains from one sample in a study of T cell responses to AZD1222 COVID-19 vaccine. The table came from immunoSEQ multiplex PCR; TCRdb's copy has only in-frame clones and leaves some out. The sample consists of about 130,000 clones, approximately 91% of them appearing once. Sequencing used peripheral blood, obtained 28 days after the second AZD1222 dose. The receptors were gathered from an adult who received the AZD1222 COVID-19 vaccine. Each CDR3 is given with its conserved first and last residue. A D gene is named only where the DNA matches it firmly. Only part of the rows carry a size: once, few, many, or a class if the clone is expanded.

CASSPYPRGDNEQFF,TGCGCCAGCAGCCCGTACCCGAGGGGGGACAATGAGCAGTTCTTC,-,TRBV4-1,TRBJ2-1,-
CASSEEVRGPKEGYTF,TGTGCCAGCAGTGAAGAGGTGAGGGGGCCCAAAGAGGGCTACACCTTC,-,TRBV2,TRBJ1-2,TRBD1
CARSHARGLAGGRTGELFF,TGCGCCCGCAGCCACGCCCGGGGACTAGCGGGGGGGCGGACCGGGGAGCTGTTTTTT,-,TRBV4-1,TRBJ2-2,TRBD2
CASSHRGPVETQYF,TGTGCCAGCAGCCATAGGGGGCCGGTGGAGACCCAGTACTTC,-,TRBV5-6,TRBJ2-5,TRBD1
CASRLVNRYSGNTIYF,TGTGCAAGTCGCTTAGTCAACCGATACTCTGGAAACACCATATATTTT,-,TRBV12-2,TRBJ1-3,-
CASSLAGSGQPQHF,TGTGCCAGCAGCCTAGCGGGTTCGGGTCAGCCCCAGCATTTT,-,TRBV27,TRBJ1-5,-
CASSPPTAQAFF,TGTGCCAGCTCACCACCCACGGCTCAAGCTTTCTTT,-,TRBV18,TRBJ1-1,-
CASSHGLGELFF,TGCGCCAGCAGTCATGGGCTCGGGGAGCTGTTTTTT,-,TRBV23-1,TRBJ2-2,-
CASRGPGYEQYF,TGTGCCAGCAGGGGACCGGGATACGAGCAGTACTTC,-,TRBV6-6,TRBJ2-7,-
CASSLMGSRFTTGELFF,TGCGCCAGCAGCTTGATGGGGAGTAGGTTTACCACCGGGGAGCTGTTTTTT,-,TRBV5-1,TRBJ2-2,-
CASSRDPISSGANVLTF,TGTGCCAGCTCACGAGATCCCATCAGCAGTGGGGCCAACGTCCTGACTTTC,-,TRBV18,TRBJ2-6,-
CAWMPVGGGYGYTF,TGTGCCTGGATGCCTGTCGGGGGTGGCTATGGCTACACCTTC,-,TRBV30,TRBJ1-2,-
CASTWGLAGVEQFF,TGTGCCAGCACCTGGGGACTAGCGGGGGTGGAGCAGTTCTTC,few,TRBV6-5,TRBJ2-1,TRBD2
CASSVGRGSGNTIYF,TGTGCCAGCAGCGTAGGTAGGGGCTCTGGAAACACCATATATTTT,-,TRBV9,TRBJ1-3,-
CASSDELISGNTIYF,TGTGCCAGCAGCGACGAATTAATCTCTGGAAACACCATATATTTT,-,TRBV7-8,TRBJ1-3,-
CASSPPGQTGELFF,TGTGCCAGCAGCCCTCCGGGACAGACCGGGGAGCTGTTTTTT,once,TRBV11-3,TRBJ2-2,TRBD1
CASRGGESQPQHF,TGTGCCAGCAGGGGAGGGGAGAGTCAGCCCCAGCATTTT,-,TRBV4-2,TRBJ1-5,-
CASMVRGEGGEKLFF,TGTGCCAGCATGGTCCGGGGAGAGGGGGGCGAAAAACTGTTTTTT,-,TRBV27,TRBJ1-4,-
CSVGGGSNYGYTF,TGCAGCGTTGGGGGAGGGTCTAACTATGGCTACACCTTC,-,TRBV29-1,TRBJ1-2,-
CASSDWTSLKQYF,TGTGCCAGCAGCGACTGGACTAGTCTCAAGCAGTACTTC,-,TRBV5-6,TRBJ2-4,TRBD2
CASSVAESTGIQYF,TGTGCCAGCAGCGTAGCGGAGTCTACAGGCATTCAGTACTTC,-,TRBV9,TRBJ2-4,-
CSVEDLRTANTGELFF,TGCAGCGTTGAAGATCTTAGGACGGCGAACACCGGGGAGCTGTTTTTT,-,TRBV29-1,TRBJ2-2,-
CAIRADRGQAEAFF,TGTGCCATCAGGGCGGACAGGGGGCAAGCTGAAGCTTTCTTT,few,TRBV10-3,TRBJ1-1,TRBD1
CASSQETGNTEAFF,TGTGCCAGCAGCCAAGAGACAGGAAACACTGAAGCTTTCTTT,-,TRBV7-9,TRBJ1-1,-
CASRVVAMNTEAFF,TGTGCCAGCAGAGTCGTTGCTATGAACACTGAAGCTTTCTTT,-,TRBV6-5,TRBJ1-1,-
CASSTSGQPQHF,TGTGCCAGCAGCACAAGCGGACAGCCCCAGCATTTT,-,TRBV7-2,TRBJ1-5,-
CASSFGDITF,TGTGCCAGCAGCTTTGGGGACATAACCTTC,-,TRBV7-9,TRBJ1-2,-
CASSPGQPNTEAFF,TGTGCCAGCAGTCCCGGACAGCCGAACACTGAAGCTTTCTTT,-,TRBV6-2/TRBV6-3,TRBJ1-1,-
CASSTPTGELFF,TGTGCCAGCAGTACACCGACCGGGGAGCTGTTTTTT,-,TRBV27,TRBJ2-2,-
CASSFLGTGGELFF,TGTGCCAGCAGCTTCCTCGGGACCGGCGGGGAGCTGTTTTTT,-,TRBV7-2,TRBJ2-2,-
CASSYPIAGGLSSYNEQFF,TGTGCCAGCAGTTACCCTATAGCGGGAGGGCTCTCCTCCTACAATGAGCAGTTCTTC,few,TRBV6-2/TRBV6-3,TRBJ2-1,TRBD2
CASSPRVADGANVLTF,TGTGCCAGCTCACCACGGGTTGCCGACGGGGCCAACGTCCTGACTTTC,-,TRBV18,TRBJ2-6,-
CASSLGGSEQYF,TGTGCCAGCAGTTTAGGAGGGAGCGAGCAGTACTTC,-,TRBV12-3/TRBV12-4,TRBJ2-7,-
CASSLAGGNSPLHF,TGTGCCAGCAGCTTAGCAGGGGGTAATTCACCCCTCCACTTT,-,TRBV7-9,TRBJ1-6,-
CASSLVAGELFF,TGTGCCAGCAGCTTAGTTGCCGGGGAGCTGTTTTTT,-,TRBV11-2,TRBJ2-2,-
CASSGGTGMNNEQFF,TGTGCCAGCTCGGGGGGGACAGGGATGAACAATGAGCAGTTCTTC,-,TRBV7-2,TRBJ2-1,-
CASSSSVGAVGIKAFF,TGTGCCAGCAGCTCTTCGGTTGGGGCAGTGGGGATAAAAGCTTTCTTT,-,TRBV7-2,TRBJ1-1,-
CASKPGQVNTEAFF,TGTGCCAGCAAACCGGGACAGGTGAACACTGAAGCTTTCTTT,once,TRBV25-1,TRBJ1-1,TRBD1
CASSWANRYGYTF,TGTGCCAGCAGTTGGGCTAATAGGTATGGCTACACCTTC,-,TRBV28,TRBJ1-2,-
CASSLGTINYGYTF,TGTGCCAGCAGCTTAGGGACGATTAACTATGGCTACACCTTC,-,TRBV7-2,TRBJ1-2,-
CASSQDLRGGLNQPQHF,TGCGCCAGCAGCCAAGATTTACGGGGAGGACTCAATCAGCCCCAGCATTTT,-,TRBV4-1,TRBJ1-5,-
CSVDATSGSYNEQFF,TGCAGCGTTGATGCGACTAGCGGATCCTACAATGAGCAGTTCTTC,-,TRBV29-1,TRBJ2-1,TRBD2
CASSQLISTEAFF,TGTGCCAGCAGCCAATTAATATCAACTGAAGCTTTCTTT,-,TRBV16,TRBJ1-1,-
CASSQGQGNSPLHF,TGCGCCAGCAGCCAAGGACAGGGTAATTCACCCCTCCACTTT,few,TRBV4-1,TRBJ1-6,TRBD1
CASKGASGEYNEQFF,TGTGCCAGTAAGGGAGCTAGCGGAGAGTACAATGAGCAGTTCTTC,-,TRBV19,TRBJ2-1,TRBD2
CASCLGDFTEQYF,TGTGCCAGCTGCCTAGGGGATTTTACCGAGCAGTACTTC,-,TRBV11-2,TRBJ2-7,-
CAWKGRRQNYEQYF,TGTGCCTGGAAGGGAAGACGGCAAAACTACGAGCAGTACTTC,-,TRBV30,TRBJ2-7,-
CAWSVRTGATRYNSPLHF,TGTGCCTGGAGTGTTAGGACAGGGGCCACCCGATATAATTCACCCCTCCACTTT,-,TRBV30,TRBJ1-6,TRBD1
CASSFTGAGNTIYF,TGTGCCAGCAGCTTTACAGGGGCTGGAAACACCATATATTTT,-,TRBV11-3,TRBJ1-3,TRBD1
CASSPRKETAKNIQYF,TGCGCCAGCAGCCCCCGAAAGGAAACAGCTAAAAACATTCAGTACTTC,-,TRBV4-1,TRBJ2-4,-
CASSQVVGGEQFF,TGTGCCAGCAGCCAAGTAGTTGGGGGTGAGCAGTTCTTC,-,TRBV14,TRBJ2-1,-